This TCR beta chain was profiled in a study of T cells after posttransplantation cyclophosphamide. Findings of the study overall: Skin or GI-infiltrating T cells shared few TRB sequences with blood. After PTCy, TRB diversity resembled that of CNI/methotrexate controls. Later blood repertoires were often dominated by clones from the donor CD8+ memory compartment.

CDR1 SGHNT and CDR2 YENEEA come from the germline V gene. This CDR3 comprises 14 residues. Produced via immunoSEQ multiplex PCR; TCRdb's table is partial and in-frame only. Recorded here are roughly 40,000 clones, none singletons. This clone occurred a few times. Its antigen is as yet unknown. Sequence at one end of the junction differs from germline and may be a read error. The V and J genes are TRBV11-3 and TRBJ1-2; D gene ambiguous. The receptor's source is a woman between 45 and 60 years old in good health and a related stem cell transplant donor. The material sequenced was PBMCs. The chain's CDR3 is CASSLDLTNYGHTF. In DNA, the CDR3 is TGTGCCAGCAGCTTAGATCTCACTAACTATGGCCACACCTTC.